Shown below are 23 T cell receptor beta chains from a single sample sequenced in a study of T cells after yellow fever vaccination. TCRdb re-called the 5' RACE reads through MiXCR, storing one row per CDR3 protein. The sample has more than 350,000 distinct CDR3 sequences, roughly 10% seen once. Sample: PBMCs, taken on the day of the first yellow fever vaccination. All receptors derive from a man aged 18 to 30 who received the YFV17D yellow fever vaccine.

This clonotype has more than one count but fewer than ten. Written as DNA, the CDR3 is TGTGCCAGCAAATCCTATGGCTACACCTTC. This translates into CASKSYGYTF. The chain combines TRBV9 with TRBJ1-2; D gene ambiguous. Trimming shortened V by 6 bases and J by 4 bases, and 4 bases separated the two germline ends. The CDR3 is 10 residues long. Germline V gene data show CDR1 as SGDLS and CDR2 as YYNGEE. Drawing the rest from reference TRBV9 and TRBJ1-2, the complete variable domain is DSGVTQTPKHLITATGQRVTLRCSPRSGDLSVYWYQQSLDQGLQFLIQYYNGEERAKGNILERFSAQQFPDLHSELNLSSLELGDSALYFCASKSYGYTFGSGTRLTVV.

V usage is TRBV20-1 and J usage is TRBJ2-3, with D perhaps TRBD1 or TRBD2 (5 bases each). Germline loops: CDR1 DFQATT, CDR2 SNEGSKA (reference sequence). CDR3 size: 14 residues. V was clipped by 5 bases and J by 2 bases, with 14 bases between them. Written as DNA, the CDR3 is TGCAGTGCTCCCCCGCACGGGGCCACAGATACGCAGTATTTT. Residues: CSAPPHGATDTQYF.

The table lists this clonotype with many counts. The chain carries TRBV10-3 and TRBJ2-1, with D perhaps matching TRBD1 (5 bases). Trimming stripped 3 bases from V and 8 bases from J, with 5 bases between. Germline CDR1 is ENHRY and CDR2 is SYGVKD. This CDR3 has 11 amino acids. DNA for the CDR3: TGTGCCATCAGTGACAGGGATGAGCAGTTCTTC. Translating gives CAISDRDEQFF.

To note about this clonotype: One end of the junction varies from germline; a read error may be responsible. The chain employs TRBV3-1 and TRBJ1-4; tentatively, D is TRBD1 (6 bases). Germline assignment: CDR1 LGHDT and CDR2 YNNKEL (reference sequence). This CDR3 region has 14 residues. CDR3 loop: CTSSQPQGGRKLFF. The CDR3, as DNA: TGTACCAGCAGCCAGCCACAGGGAGGAAGAAAACTGTTTTTT.

The chain recombines TRBV6-2 or TRBV6-3 with TRBJ1-2; TRBD1 is a possible D gene (5 bases). Trimming pared 2 bases from V and 7 bases from J, leaving 17 bases between. Germline lookup yields CDR1 MNHEY and CDR2 SVGEGT. This CDR3 contains 15 residues. CDR3 nucleotide sequence: TGTGCCAGCAGTTACGGTCTACCCTCAGGGCGTGGCTACACCTTC. Its translation: CASSYGLPSGRGYTF.

This clonotype was seen only a few times. The V and J genes are TRBV5-5 and TRBJ1-2; TRBD1 might be the D (6 bases). This CDR3 has 14 amino acids. Trimming stripped 0 bases from V and 6 bases from J, with 12 bases between. Germline V gene lookup returns CDR1 SGHKS and CDR2 YYEKEE (reference sequence). CDR3 region: CASSLESGGHGYTF. CDR3 nucleotide sequence: TGTGCCAGCAGCTTGGAATCCGGGGGCCATGGCTACACCTTC.

This clonotype was detected ten times or more. The genes are TRBV28 and TRBJ1-4; a possible D gene is TRBD1 (5 bases). The germline V gene encodes CDR1 MDHEN and CDR2 SYDVKM. The CDR3 extends over 13 amino acids. V lost 6 bases, J lost 5 bases, and 10 bases lay in between. Written as DNA, the CDR3 is TGTGCCAGCAGCGATCGACAGAATGAAAAACTGTTTTTT. It codes for CASSDRQNEKLFF.

The table lists this clonotype with many counts. The V call is TRBV7-2, the J call TRBJ2-7; 7 nucleotides match TRBD2. The V gene end was trimmed by 3 bases and the J gene end by 0 bases; junction bases not matched to a gene: 5. Germline V CDR1 and CDR2: SGHTA, FQGNSA. CDR3 size: 15 residues. As DNA, the CDR3 is TGTGCCAGCAGCTTTAGGCCGGGGGGCTCCTACGAGCAGTACTTC. This translates into CASSFRPGGSYEQYF. The complete variable domain, with remaining parts taken from reference TRBV7-2 and TRBJ2-7, reads GAGVSQSPSNKVTEKGKDVELRCDPISGHTALYWYRQSLGQGLEFLIYFQGNSAPDKSGLPSDRFSAERTGGSVSTLTIQRTQQEDSAVYLCASSFRPGGSYEQYFGPGTRLTVT.

The chain uses TRBV18 and TRBJ1-6, with 8 bases matching TRBD1. V dropped 2 bases and J dropped 8; count of bases not matched to a gene: 5. The V gene's germline CDR1 is KGHSH and CDR2 LQKENI. The CDR3 covers 15 residues. CDR3 loop: CASSPGGQEYSPLHF. In DNA, the CDR3 is TGTGCCAGCTCACCAGGGGGACAGGAATATTCACCCCTCCACTTT.

This clonotype was recorded at least ten times. V usage is TRBV20-1 and J usage is TRBJ1-2; 7 nucleotides agree with TRBD1. This CDR3 is 15 amino acids long. The V gene end was trimmed by 5 bases and the J gene end by 6 bases; junction bases not matched to a gene: 15. Germline V lookup: CDR1 DFQATT, CDR2 SNEGSKA (reference sequence). The CDR3 coding sequence is TGCAGTGCTCTACGCCCCGAGACAGGGATACATGGCTACACCTTC. Translation gives CSALRPETGIHGYTF.

This clonotype came up a few times. The rearrangement uses TRBV5-1 and TRBJ1-6; perhaps TRBD1 as D (5 bases). V was trimmed by 4 bases and J by 0 bases, leaving 11 bases between them. The germline CDR1 and CDR2 sequences are SGHRS and YFSETQ. This CDR3 contains 16 residues. The CDR3 loop is CASSRGGSSYNSPLHF. For the CDR3, the DNA is TGCGCCAGCAGCCGGGGGGGTAGCTCCTATAATTCACCCCTCCACTTT.

This clonotype was detected only a few times. The chain recombines TRBV20-1 with TRBJ2-1; D remains ambiguous. Deletions cut 6 bases from V and 5 bases from J, with 8 bases between. The CDR3 has 11 amino acids. Germline CDR1 is DFQATT and CDR2 is SNEGSKA (reference sequence). The CDR3 coding sequence is TGCAGTGCCCAGAAGCACAATGAGCAGTTCTTC. It yields the protein CSAQKHNEQFF.

The chain carries TRBV2 and TRBJ2-1; 10 nucleotides align to TRBD1. After removal of 5 bases from V and 8 bases from J, the junction contained 6 bases not matched to a gene. There are 14 residues in the CDR3. In germline, CDR1 is SNHLY, CDR2 FYNNEI. The CDR3 spells CASSPGQGYDEQFF. CDR3 nucleotides: TGTGCCAGCAGTCCGGGACAGGGGTACGATGAGCAGTTCTTC. Full variable domain (outside the CDR3, taken from reference TRBV2 and TRBJ2-1): EPEVTQTPSHQVTQMGQEVILRCVPISNHLYFYWYRQILGQKVEFLVSFYNNEISEKSEIFDDQFSVERPDGSNFTLKIRSTKLEDSAMYFCASSPGQGYDEQFFGPGTRLTVL.

The chain employs TRBV7-2 and TRBJ2-3; the D gene is possibly TRBD1 (6 bases). In germline, CDR1 is SGHTA, CDR2 FQGNSA. This CDR3 has 16 residues. Trimming cost V 5 bases and J 2 bases, with 17 bases left between them. The CDR3, as DNA: TGTGCCAGCAGCCCTGTAAGTCGACAGGACACAGATACGCAGTATTTT. Translating it yields CASSPVSRQDTDTQYF. The variable domain in full, with the rest retrieved from reference TRBV7-2 and TRBJ2-3, is GAGVSQSPSNKVTEKGKDVELRCDPISGHTALYWYRQSLGQGLEFLIYFQGNSAPDKSGLPSDRFSAERTGGSVSTLTIQRTQQEDSAVYLCASSPVSRQDTDTQYFGPGTRLTVL.

This clonotype was counted between two and nine times. The CDR3 DNA sequence: TGTGCCAGCAGCTTGCTGGGGCAGGGAGGTAAGGAAGCTTTCTTT. The encoded protein is CASSLLGQGGKEAFF. The chain has TRBV11-2 and TRBJ1-1; the D gene is possibly TRBD1 (5 bases). Germline values: CDR1 SGHAT, CDR2 FQNNGV. Between the trimmed V and J ends, which lost 3 bases and 8 bases, there was a span of 19 bases. There are 15 residues in the CDR3.

This rearrangement joins TRBV7-2 to TRBJ2-2, with 9 bases fitting TRBD1. V lost 3 bases to trimming and J lost 4 bases; unmatched junction nucleotides: 9. The CDR3 has 17 amino acids. CDR1 SGHTA and CDR2 FQGNSA come from the germline V gene. Here the CDR3 reads CASSLGPGQGITGELFF. In DNA, the CDR3 is TGTGCCAGCAGCTTGGGGCCGGGACAGGGAATCACCGGGGAGCTGTTTTTT. The variable domain in full, with the rest retrieved from reference TRBV7-2 and TRBJ2-2, is GAGVSQSPSNKVTEKGKDVELRCDPISGHTALYWYRQSLGQGLEFLIYFQGNSAPDKSGLPSDRFSAERTGGSVSTLTIQRTQQEDSAVYLCASSLGPGQGITGELFFGEGSRLTVL.

This clonotype was observed a handful of times. The genes are TRBV29-1 and TRBJ1-2; no reliable D call. In germline, CDR1 is SQVTM, CDR2 ANQGSEA. Trimming stripped 2 bases from V and 6 bases from J, with 13 bases between. The CDR3 contains 13 residues. The CDR3 bases are TGCAGCGTTGAATACTCCCTCTTGGATGGCTACACCTTC. It specifies CSVEYSLLDGYTF.

The chain recombines TRBV5-1 with TRBJ2-3, with a weak D call TRBD1 (6 bases). Per the germline V gene, CDR1 is SGHRS and CDR2 is YFSETQ. The V and J ends lost 5 bases and 2 bases respectively, with 15 bases between them. The CDR3 is 15 amino acids. This CDR3 is CASRIRAGVTDTQYF. In DNA form, the CDR3 reads TGCGCCAGCAGAATACGGGCAGGGGTCACAGATACGCAGTATTTT. The variable domain in full, completed from reference TRBV5-1 and TRBJ2-3, reads KAGVTQTPRYLIKTRGQQVTLSCSPISGHRSVSWYQQTPGQGLQFLFEYFSETQRNKGNFPGRFSGRQFSNSRSEMNVSTLELGDSALYLCASRIRAGVTDTQYFGPGTRLTVL.

The table lists this clonotype with a count of one. Germline and junction disagree at one end, which may indicate a read error. The chain has TRBV11-2 and TRBJ2-3; D ambiguous. This CDR3 has 11 residues. Germline-derived CDR1 and CDR2 are SGHAT and FQNNGV. The CDR3 region has the DNA TGTGACAGCAGCCCTCTCGATACGCAGTATTTT. This codes for CDSSPLDTQYF.

This clonotype was observed a few times. V gene TRBV15 combines with J gene TRBJ2-1, with D perhaps matching TRBD1 or TRBD2 (5 bases each). CDR3 size: 15 residues. CDR1 and CDR2 (germline): LNHNV, YYDKDF (reference sequence). Trimming removed 3 bases from V and 3 bases from J, with 12 bases in between. This chain's CDR3 is CATSSRGVSYNEQFF. The CDR3 region has the DNA TGTGCCACCAGCAGCAGAGGGGTCAGCTACAATGAGCAGTTCTTC.

The rearrangement uses TRBV4-1 and TRBJ2-1; 7 bases are a match to TRBD2. The CDR3 totals 14 residues. V gave up 4 bases and J gave up 5 bases; unmatched junction bases: 5. Germline-derived CDR1 and CDR2 are MGHRA and YSYEKL. The CDR3 sequence: CASSLPGGNNEQFF. The CDR3 DNA reads as TGCGCCAGCAGCCTCCCCGGGGGGAACAATGAGCAGTTCTTC.

This clonotype was seen many times. The V gene is TRBV4-1, the J gene TRBJ2-3, with 9 bases identical to TRBD1. V was clipped by 5 bases and J by 5 bases; unmatched bases: 8. The CDR3 totals 15 residues. Germline CDR1 reads MGHRA; CDR2 reads YSYEKL. DNA of the CDR3: TGCGCCAGCAGCAGCCGGACAGGGGAGGGAGATACGCAGTATTTT. It is translated as CASSSRTGEGDTQYF.

This clonotype was detected a few times. The V and J genes are TRBV6-1 and TRBJ2-3; TRBD1 agrees at 9 bases. Germline V lookup: CDR1 MNHNS, CDR2 SASEGT. Trimming cost V 8 bases and J 2 bases; bases outside gene matches: 5. CDR3 size: 14 residues. The CDR3 loop is CASGQGPTTDTQYF. As DNA, the CDR3 is TGTGCCAGCGGACAGGGGCCAACCACAGATACGCAGTATTTT.